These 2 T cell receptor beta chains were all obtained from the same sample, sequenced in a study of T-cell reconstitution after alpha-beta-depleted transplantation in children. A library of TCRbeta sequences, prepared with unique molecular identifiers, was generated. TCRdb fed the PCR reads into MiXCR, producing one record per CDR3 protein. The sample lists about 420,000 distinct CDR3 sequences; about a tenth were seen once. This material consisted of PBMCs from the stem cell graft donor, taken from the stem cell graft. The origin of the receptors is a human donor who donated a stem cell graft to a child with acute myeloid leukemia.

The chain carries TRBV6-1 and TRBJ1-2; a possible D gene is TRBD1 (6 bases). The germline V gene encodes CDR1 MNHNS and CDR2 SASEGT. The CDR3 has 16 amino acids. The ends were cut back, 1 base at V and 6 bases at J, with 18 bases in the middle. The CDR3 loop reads CASSEGFEGGRNGYTF. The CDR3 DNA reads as TGTGCCAGCAGTGAAGGTTTTGAGGGGGGGAGGAATGGCTACACCTTC.

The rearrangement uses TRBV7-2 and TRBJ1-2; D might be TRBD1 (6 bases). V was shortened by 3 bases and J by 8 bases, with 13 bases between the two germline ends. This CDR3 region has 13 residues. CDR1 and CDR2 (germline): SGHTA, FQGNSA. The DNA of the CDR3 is TGTGCCAGCAGCTTGAGGGGGGGCGAAGGCTACACCTTC. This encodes CASSLRGGEGYTF.